Below are 4 T cell receptor beta chains sequenced from a single sample in a study of T-cell memory formation after mild COVID-19. TCRdb re-called the 5' RACE reads with MiXCR, one entry per CDR3 protein. The repertoire holds around 200,000 distinct CDR3 sequences, with under 20% as singletons. Specimen: PBMCs or a T cell subset sorted from them (not recorded which). These receptors were obtained from a man between 18 and 35 years old who had mild COVID-19 (a few samples of this study predate the infection). Cell type and time point are not known.

This clonotype has more than one count but fewer than ten. The chain combines TRBV5-1 with TRBJ2-3; D gene ambiguous. Germline assignment: CDR1 SGHRS and CDR2 YFSETQ. CDR3 length: 13 residues. V gave up 4 bases and J gave up 0 bases, with 6 bases separating them. CDR3 sequence (DNA): TGCGCCAGCAGCATCTCTAGCACAGATACGCAGTATTTT. This codes for CASSISSTDTQYF.

This clonotype came up a few times. Written as DNA, the CDR3 is TGCGCCAGCAGAAACCGGCAGGGTTGGATTAACACTGAAGCTTTCTTT. It specifies CASRNRQGWINTEAFF. The rearrangement joins TRBV5-1 to TRBJ1-1, with D perhaps TRBD1 (5 bases). The CDR3 spans 16 residues. The V end lost 5 bases, the J end lost 2 bases, and 19 bases lay between the germline ends. Germline V gives CDR1 SGHRS, CDR2 YFSETQ.

J is TRBJ2-3 and V is TRBV27; 7 bases line up with TRBD2. In germline, CDR1 is MNHEY, CDR2 SMNVEV (reference sequence). The CDR3 is made up of 15 amino acids. The V and J ends lost 6 bases and 8 bases, in that order; junction bases with no gene match: 14. CDR3 amino acids: CASSPRGSGFGTQYF. CDR3 DNA: TGTGCCAGCAGCCCCCGGGGTAGCGGGTTTGGTACGCAGTATTTT.

The gene calls are TRBV20-1 and TRBJ2-3; D unclear. The V gene's germline CDR1 is DFQATT and CDR2 SNEGSKA (reference sequence). CDR3 size: 12 residues. The germline V and J ends were trimmed by 7 bases and 2 bases, with 10 bases remaining between them. Here the CDR3 DNA reads TGCAGTGGGCGGTTAGACACAGATACGCAGTATTTT. It translates to CSGRLDTDTQYF.